The 4 T cell receptor beta chains given below trace back to one sample, sequenced in a study of cytomegalovirus exposure and HLA in healthy donors. The PCR used 60 Vbeta and 13 Jbeta primers. Sequenced by immunoSEQ multiplex PCR; TCRdb stores in-frame clones only, minus some. Here the sample spans 130,000 or so clones, approximately 70% being singletons. Sequencing used PBMCs. These receptor sequences come from a man aged 18 to 30 in good health and CMV-seronegative.

This clone was counted between two and nine times. The chain recombines TRBV9 with TRBJ2-6; D not certain. The CDR3 has 17 residues. Germline loops: CDR1 SGDLS, CDR2 YYNGEE. Trimming left V 0 bases short and J 0 bases short, with 10 bases between. The CDR3 nucleotides are TGTGCCAGCAGCGTAGACTCCGGTGGCTCTGGGGCCAACGTCCTGACTTTC. It encodes CASSVDSGGSGANVLTF.

This chain links TRBV6-1 with TRBJ1-2, with D uncertain. Germline V gene lookup returns CDR1 MNHNS and CDR2 SASEGT. This CDR3 has 12 residues. V was shortened by 1 base and J by 8 bases, with 8 bases between the two germline ends. CDR3 amino acids: CASSEVGRGYTF. The CDR3 coding sequence is TGTGCCAGCAGTGAAGTGGGCAGGGGCTACACCTTC.

The chain recombines TRBV4-3 with TRBJ1-1; perhaps TRBD1 as D (5 bases). Trimming cost V 2 bases and J 1 base, with 8 bases left between them. CDR3 length: 14 residues. CDR1 is LGHNA and CDR2 is YSLEER in the germline V gene. CDR3 sequence reads: CASSQQGTNTEAFF. The CDR3 region has the DNA TGCGCCAGCAGCCAACAGGGAACGAACACTGAAGCTTTCTTT.

The CDR3 DNA is TGCGCCAGCAGCTTCCGGGACAGTAGCCTTGGTGAAAAACTGTTTTTT. It encodes CASSFRDSSLGEKLFF. This chain links TRBV5-1 with TRBJ1-4; 7 bases are a match to TRBD1. The CDR3 runs to 16 residues. The trim removed 2 bases at V and 7 bases at J, leaving 11 bases unmatched. The V gene's germline CDR1 is SGHRS and CDR2 YFSETQ.